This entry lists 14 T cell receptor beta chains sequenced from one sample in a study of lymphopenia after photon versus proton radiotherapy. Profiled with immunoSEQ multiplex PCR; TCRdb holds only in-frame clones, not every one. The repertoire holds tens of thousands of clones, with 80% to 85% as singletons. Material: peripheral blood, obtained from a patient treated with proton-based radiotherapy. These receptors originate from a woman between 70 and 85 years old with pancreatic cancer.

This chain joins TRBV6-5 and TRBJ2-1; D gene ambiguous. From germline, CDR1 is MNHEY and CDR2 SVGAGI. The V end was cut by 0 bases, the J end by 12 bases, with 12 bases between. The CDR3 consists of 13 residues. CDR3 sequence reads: CASSYSTHDWQFF. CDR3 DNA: TGTGCCAGCAGTTACTCTACCCACGATTGGCAGTTCTTC.

The CDR3 bases are TGTGCCAGCGGTCCCTTCAGCTCCTACGAGCAGTACTTC. Protein: CASGPFSSYEQYF. The chain employs TRBV5-6 and TRBJ2-7; D gene unclear. CDR1 is SGHDT and CDR2 is YYEEEE in the germline V gene. The CDR3 is 13 amino acids. The germline V and J ends were trimmed by 7 bases and 0 bases, with 11 bases remaining between them.

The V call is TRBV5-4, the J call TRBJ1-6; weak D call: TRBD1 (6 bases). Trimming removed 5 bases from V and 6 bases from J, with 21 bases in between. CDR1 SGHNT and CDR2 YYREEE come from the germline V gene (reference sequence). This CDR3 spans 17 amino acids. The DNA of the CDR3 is TGTGCCAGCAGTTTAGAGGGGGGGCCGTCTGGTAATTCACCCCTCCACTTT. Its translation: CASSLEGGPSGNSPLHF.

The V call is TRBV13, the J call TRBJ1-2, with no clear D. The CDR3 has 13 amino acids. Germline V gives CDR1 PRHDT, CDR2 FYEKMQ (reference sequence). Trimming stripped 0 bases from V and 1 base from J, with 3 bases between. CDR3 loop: CASSLGVNYGYTF. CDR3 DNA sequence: TGTGCCAGCAGCTTAGGAGTTAACTATGGCTACACCTTC.

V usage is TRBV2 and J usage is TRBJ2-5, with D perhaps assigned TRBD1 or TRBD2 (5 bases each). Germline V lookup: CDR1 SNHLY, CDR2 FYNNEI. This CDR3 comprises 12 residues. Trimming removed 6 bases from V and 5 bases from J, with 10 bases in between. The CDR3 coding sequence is TGTGCCAGCAGGGGGGTTTCGGAGACCCAGTACTTC. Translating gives CASRGVSETQYF.

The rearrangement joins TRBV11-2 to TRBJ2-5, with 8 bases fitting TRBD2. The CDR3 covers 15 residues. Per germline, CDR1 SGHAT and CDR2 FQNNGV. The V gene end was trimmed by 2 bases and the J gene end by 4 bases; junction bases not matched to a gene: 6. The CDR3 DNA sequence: TGTGCCAGCAGCTTAAATAGCGGGACGCTAGAGACCCAGTACTTC. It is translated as CASSLNSGTLETQYF.

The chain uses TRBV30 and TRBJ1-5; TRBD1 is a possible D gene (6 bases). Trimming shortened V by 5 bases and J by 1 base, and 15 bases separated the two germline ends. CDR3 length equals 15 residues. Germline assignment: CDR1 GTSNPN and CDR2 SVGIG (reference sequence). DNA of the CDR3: TGTGCCTGGGGCAGGGGATGGGGAAGCAATCAGCCCCAGCATTTT. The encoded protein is CAWGRGWGSNQPQHF.

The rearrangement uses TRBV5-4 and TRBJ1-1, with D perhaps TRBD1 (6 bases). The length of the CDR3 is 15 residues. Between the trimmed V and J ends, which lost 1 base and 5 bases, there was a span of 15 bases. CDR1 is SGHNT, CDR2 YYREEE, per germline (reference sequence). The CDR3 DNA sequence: TGTGCCAGCAGCTTGCGGGGGGCCGGATCAACTGAAGCTTTCTTT. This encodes CASSLRGAGSTEAFF.

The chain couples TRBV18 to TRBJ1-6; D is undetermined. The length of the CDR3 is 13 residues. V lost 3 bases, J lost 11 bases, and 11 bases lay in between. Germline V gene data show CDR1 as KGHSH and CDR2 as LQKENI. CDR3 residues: CASSPDPVTPLHF. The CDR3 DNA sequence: TGTGCCAGCTCACCGGACCCAGTGACACCCCTCCACTTT. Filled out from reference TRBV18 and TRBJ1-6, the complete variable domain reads NAGVMQNPRHLVRRRGQEARLRCSPMKGHSHVYWYRQLPEEGLKFMVYLQKENIIDESGMPKERFSAEFPKEGPSILRIQQVVRGDSAAYFCASSPDPVTPLHFGNGTRLTVT.

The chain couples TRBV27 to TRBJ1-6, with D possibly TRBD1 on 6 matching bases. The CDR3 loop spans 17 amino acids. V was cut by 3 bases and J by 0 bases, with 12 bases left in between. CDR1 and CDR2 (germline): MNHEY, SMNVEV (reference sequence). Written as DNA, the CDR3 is TGTGCCAGCAGTTTCCTTCAGGGGAGCTCCTATAATTCACCCCTCCACTTT. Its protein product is CASSFLQGSSYNSPLHF.

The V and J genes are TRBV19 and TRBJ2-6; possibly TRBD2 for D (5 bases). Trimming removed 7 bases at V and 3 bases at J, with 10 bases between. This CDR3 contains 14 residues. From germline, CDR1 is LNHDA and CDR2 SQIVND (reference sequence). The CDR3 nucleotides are TGTGCCAGTAATCGGGGTGATGGGGCCAACGTCCTGACTTTC. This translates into CASNRGDGANVLTF.

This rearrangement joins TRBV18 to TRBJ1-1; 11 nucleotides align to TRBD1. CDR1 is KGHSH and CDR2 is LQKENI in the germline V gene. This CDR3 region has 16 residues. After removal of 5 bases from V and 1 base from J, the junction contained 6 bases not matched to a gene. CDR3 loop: CASSSGQGATNTEAFF. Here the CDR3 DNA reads TGTGCCAGCTCATCAGGACAGGGGGCCACGAACACTGAAGCTTTCTTT. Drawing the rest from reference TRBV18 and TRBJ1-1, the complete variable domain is NAGVMQNPRHLVRRRGQEARLRCSPMKGHSHVYWYRQLPEEGLKFMVYLQKENIIDESGMPKERFSAEFPKEGPSILRIQQVVRGDSAAYFCASSSGQGATNTEAFFGQGTRLTVV.

The CDR3 spells CASSQERTSGSTDTQYF. The CDR3 DNA sequence: TGTGCCAGCAGCCAAGAAAGGACTAGCGGGAGTACAGATACGCAGTATTTT. The chain joins TRBV14 to TRBJ2-3, with 13 bases identical to TRBD2. J was trimmed by 3 bases and V by 0 bases; bases with no gene match: 3. Germline lookup yields CDR1 SGHDN and CDR2 FVKESK. The CDR3 is 17 residues long.

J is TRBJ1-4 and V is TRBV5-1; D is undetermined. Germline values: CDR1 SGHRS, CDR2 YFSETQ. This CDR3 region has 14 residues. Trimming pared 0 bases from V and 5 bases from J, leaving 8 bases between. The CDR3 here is CASSLDSQNEKLFF. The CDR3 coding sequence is TGCGCCAGCAGCTTGGACAGCCAAAATGAAAAACTGTTTTTT.